This paragraph reports one TCR beta chain. Antigen unknown. CDR1 and CDR2 (germline): ENHRY, SYGVKD. The CDR3 runs to 14 residues. The data are from a study of human thymus T cells. Study results and caveats: Unrelated individuals had highly overlapping thymic repertoires, as reported in related research. Use of V and J genes seemed skewed within the thymic and blood repertoires.

Thymic resections from corrective heart surgery supplied the tissue. TCRdb's table, derived via immunoSEQ multiplex PCR, lists solely in-frame clones and lacks some. The table has tens of thousands of clones, about 95% seen once. The source material was thymus tissue. The TCR was taken from a girl under three years old with a congenital heart defect but otherwise immunologically healthy. This rearrangement joins TRBV10-3 to TRBJ2-3; 9 bases line up with TRBD2. The CDR3 sequence: CDSATSGTTDTQYF. CDR3 nucleotides: TGTGACTCGGCGACTAGCGGAACCACAGATACGCAGTATTTT.